The rows below give T cell receptor beta chains drawn from one sample of a study of blood T cell repertoires in COVID-19. Only in-frame clones appear in the TCRdb table, and some are missing; sequencing was by immunoSEQ multiplex PCR. This sample has 200,000 to 250,000 clones; 65% to 85% occur once, and the top ten carry about 2.1%. The sequenced sample was peripheral blood. These TCRs come from a woman between 55 and 75 years old with acute or convalescent COVID-19. CDR3s include the opening cysteine and the closing phenylalanine or tryptophan. A D gene is named only where the DNA matches it firmly. Size tells how often a clone was seen (once, few, many) or the class of an expanded clone, and some rows leave it out.

>-|TRBV5-6|TRBJ1-1|-
TGTGCCAGCAGCTTGGAATTAACACCCACTGAAGCTTTCTTT
CASSLELTPTEAFF
>TRBD1|TRBV7-3|TRBJ1-1|-
TGTGCCAGCAGCTTAACAGGGGGCCCGAACACTGAAGCTTTCTTT
CASSLTGGPNTEAFF
>TRBD1|TRBV6-1|TRBJ1-1|-
TGTGCCAGCAGTGAATACAGGGGCGGCAACACTGAAGCTTTCTTT
CASSEYRGGNTEAFF
>-|TRBV19|TRBJ1-2|-
TGTGCCAGCTCCCCTCCGAGGGACTCCCGGGGCTACACCTTC
CASSPPRDSRGYTF
>TRBD1|TRBV10-1|TRBJ2-4|few
TGCGCCAGCAGGCGAGACAAGGGACAGTACCTAGCCAAAAACATTCAGTACTTC
CASRRDKGQYLAKNIQYF
>-|TRBV6-5|TRBJ1-2|-
TGTGCCAGCAGCCCGACATCCCTCTATGGCTACACCTTC
CASSPTSLYGYTF
>TRBD1|TRBV2|TRBJ2-7|-
TGTGCCAGCAAGGACAGGGGGGAAAGCATGAGATACGAGCAGTACTTC
CASKDRGESMRYEQYF
>-|TRBV30|TRBJ1-1|-
TGTGCCTGGAGTGGTGGGGCTTCTGAAGCTTTCTTT
CAWSGGASEAFF
>TRBD1|TRBV9|TRBJ1-2|-
TGTGCCAGCAGCGTAGGAGGGGCAGGGGGAGTGGAAGGCTACACCTTC
CASSVGGAGGVEGYTF
>-|TRBV5-8|TRBJ1-2|few
TGTGCCAGCAGCTTGGCCTCAGGGTTGAATTATGGCTACACCTTC
CASSLASGLNYGYTF
>TRBD1|TRBV7-2|TRBJ1-1|once
TGTGCCAGCAGCCTAATATTTACCGGGACAGGAATCACGAACACTGAAGCTTTCTTT
CASSLIFTGTGITNTEAFF
>TRBD2|TRBV11-2|TRBJ2-3|-
TGTGCCAGCAGCTTGCTCGGCGGACTAGCGACAGATACGCAGTATTTT
CASSLLGGLATDTQYF
>TRBD2|TRBV6-5|TRBJ2-1|-
TGTGCCAGCAGTTATATTCGGGGGGGTCTTTACAATGAGCAGTTCTTC
CASSYIRGGLYNEQFF
>TRBD1|TRBV5-1|TRBJ1-1|-
TGCGCCAGCAGTACAGGGGCCCAGAACACTGAAGCTTTCTTT
CASSTGAQNTEAFF
>-|TRBV2|TRBJ1-1|-
TGTGCCAGCAGTGAAAATAGGGGTCAGGGCACTGAAGCTTTCTTT
CASSENRGQGTEAFF
>-|TRBV23-1|TRBJ1-4|-
TGCGCCTGCAGTCCGCCGGACAGCCAGGGGGAAAAACTGTTTTTT
CACSPPDSQGEKLFF
>TRBD1|TRBV5-4|TRBJ1-2|-
TGTGCCAGCAGGCATACCGGGACAGGGAACTATGGCTACACCTTC
CASRHTGTGNYGYTF
>TRBD1|TRBV14|TRBJ1-1|-
TGTGCCAGCAGCAAAAGGGGGCTTATGGCTGAAGCTTTCTTT
CASSKRGLMAEAFF
>TRBD1|TRBV7-2|TRBJ1-1|few
TGTGCCAGCAGCTTCTCGGGACAGGGGTCCACTGAAGCTTTCTTT
CASSFSGQGSTEAFF
>-|TRBV3-1/TRBV3-2|TRBJ1-2|-
TGTGCCAGCAGCTCAAGACAGGCTCATGGCTACACCTTC
CASSSRQAHGYTF